One and the same sample provided the 17 T cell receptor beta chains below, sequenced in a study of cytomegalovirus exposure and HLA in healthy donors. The PCR employed 60 Vbeta primers together with 13 Jbeta primers. Here immunoSEQ multiplex PCR was the method, and the copy in TCRdb shows in-frame clones only, minus some. Here the sample spans approximately 160,000 clones, just over 75% being singletons. Material for sequencing was PBMCs. These receptors originate from a man aged 40-50 years in good health and CMV-seronegative.

This clone was counted once. This sequence joins TRBV5-6 and TRBJ2-7; TRBD1 aligns across 12 bases. Trimming removed 4 bases from V and 6 bases from J; junction bases left unmatched: 8. This CDR3 is built from 15 residues. Germline CDR1 is SGHDT and CDR2 is YYEEEE. The CDR3 region is CASSARDRGHSEQYV. The CDR3 nucleotides read TGTGCCAGCAGCGCCCGGGACAGGGGGCATTCCGAGCAGTACGTC.

The chain recombines TRBV27 with TRBJ1-5; tentatively, D is TRBD1 (6 bases). Germline CDR1 MNHEY, CDR2 SMNVEV (reference sequence). V lost 4 bases to trimming and J lost 6 bases, with 16 bases between them. The CDR3 has 15 residues. CDR3 sequence (DNA): TGTGCCAGCAGTTCCACAGGGAATTGGGGTCAGCCCCAGCATTTT. Its protein is CASSSTGNWGQPQHF.

Comments on this clone: The junction does not match germline at one end; this may be a read error. V and J are TRBV5-1 and TRBJ2-2, with TRBD2 matching 10 bases. The germline gives CDR1 SGHRS, CDR2 YFSETQ. There are 16 residues in the CDR3. Here the CDR3 reads CAGSFQAGGRTGELFF. The CDR3 coding sequence is TGCGCCGGCAGCTTTCAAGCGGGAGGGCGGACCGGGGAGCTGTTTTTT.

This chain connects TRBV6-5 to TRBJ1-5; TRBD1 is a possible D gene (5 bases). From germline, CDR1 is MNHEY and CDR2 SVGAGI. The V gene lost 6 bases and the J gene lost 5 bases, with 17 bases spanning the gap. CDR3 length: 15 residues. The CDR3, as DNA: TGTGCCAGCAGCGGGCGGGGGGGACCCGATCAGCCCCAGCATTTT. It codes for CASSGRGGPDQPQHF.

The chain has TRBV28 and TRBJ1-5; D uncertain. CDR3 length: 12 residues. Germline CDR1 reads MDHEN; CDR2 reads SYDVKM. V lost 5 bases and J 10 bases, leaving 12 bases between the germline ends. CDR3 nucleotide sequence: TGTGCCAGCAGTGAAGGGAGAGGACCCCAGCATTTT. It specifies CASSEGRGPQHF.

This chain uses TRBV11-2 with TRBJ1-1; the D is unclear. V shed 0 bases and J shed 2 bases, with 4 bases lying between them. Germline loops: CDR1 SGHAT, CDR2 FQNNGV. The CDR3 sequence is 13 residues long. CDR3 DNA: TGTGCCAGCAGCTTAGAATCTAACACTGAAGCTTTCTTT. Encoded protein: CASSLESNTEAFF.

This rearrangement joins TRBV10-3 to TRBJ2-1, with a tentative D call TRBD2 (7 bases). The germline V gene encodes CDR1 ENHRY and CDR2 SYGVKD. The V and J ends lost 11 bases and 5 bases respectively, with 16 bases between them. The CDR3 is 13 amino acids. The CDR3 loop is CACGGRGNNEQFF. CDR3 in DNA: TGTGCCTGCGGGGGAAGGGGGAACAATGAGCAGTTCTTC.

This rearrangement joins TRBV19 to TRBJ2-7; D is perhaps TRBD2 (5 bases). Germline V gene data show CDR1 as LNHDA and CDR2 as SQIVND (reference sequence). V gave up 6 bases and J gave up 4 bases, with 13 bases separating them. The CDR3 extends over 13 amino acids. The CDR3, as DNA: TGTGCCAGTAGCAGCTCGACGGGATACGAGCAGTACTTC. This gives the protein CASSSSTGYEQYF.

V and J are TRBV19 and TRBJ2-7; 7 bases fit TRBD1. The germline CDR1 and CDR2 sequences are LNHDA and SQIVND (reference sequence). The ends lost 3 bases at V and 6 bases at J; junction bases unmatched: 11. There are 15 residues in the CDR3. The CDR3 bases are TGTGCCAGTAGTATGGGGATAAGGGGGCTTCCCGAGCAGTACTTC. Protein: CASSMGIRGLPEQYF.

The chain couples TRBV5-1 to TRBJ2-1; TRBD2 agrees at 12 bases. From germline, CDR1 is SGHRS and CDR2 YFSETQ. The CDR3 is 16 amino acids. V trimming: 3 bases; J trimming: 7 bases; junction bases outside the gene matches: 8. The CDR3 protein is CASSSPTSGSYNEQFF. CDR3 coding DNA: TGCGCCAGCAGCTCTCCGACTAGCGGGAGTTATAATGAGCAGTTCTTC.

The chain couples TRBV10-3 to TRBJ2-2; 8 nucleotides line up with TRBD2. Germline values: CDR1 ENHRY, CDR2 SYGVKD. V shed 1 base and J 4 bases; nucleotides not matched to a gene: 8. The CDR3 totals 17 residues. The CDR3 spells CAISEWKAGAGTGELFF. CDR3 bases: TGTGCCATCAGTGAGTGGAAAGCGGGAGCTGGCACCGGGGAGCTGTTTTTT.

Turning to this clone: At one end, the junction sequence differs from germline, possibly due to a read error. This chain connects TRBV7-9 to TRBJ2-5; possibly TRBD1 for D (5 bases). This CDR3 contains 17 residues. Germline V gene lookup returns CDR1 SEHNR and CDR2 FQNEAQ (reference sequence). CDR3 DNA sequence: TGTTCCAGCAGCTTCTCCCCTGGACATAAACGGCGGGAGACCCAGTACTTC. This codes for CSSSFSPGHKRRETQYF.

The chain couples TRBV20-1 to TRBJ1-1; no reliable D call. Germline CDR1 and CDR2: DFQATT and SNEGSKA (reference sequence). Trimming took off 6 bases at V and 0 bases at J, with 5 bases between the two ends. This CDR3 comprises 11 residues. The DNA for the CDR3 is TGCAGTGCCCCCATGAACACTGAAGCTTTCTTT. Protein: CSAPMNTEAFF.

The chain couples TRBV4-2 to TRBJ2-3, with a possible D match to TRBD1 (6 bases). Germline V lookup: CDR1 LGHNA, CDR2 YNFKEQ. Trimming left V 0 bases short and J 2 bases short, with 15 bases between. The CDR3 extends over 17 amino acids. As DNA, the CDR3 is TGTGCCAGCAGCCAAGAAAACATGGGGGCGACCACAGATACGCAGTATTTT. It encodes CASSQENMGATTDTQYF.

This chain joins TRBV19 and TRBJ2-2; 7 positions match TRBD1. CDR1 and CDR2 from the germline V gene are LNHDA and SQIVND (reference sequence). After removal of 5 bases from V and 6 bases from J, the junction contained 6 bases not matched to a gene. The CDR3 has 14 residues. DNA of the CDR3: TGTGCCAGTAGTCCCCTACAGGGGTCCGGGGAGCTGTTTTTT. It is translated as CASSPLQGSGELFF.

The V call is TRBV5-4, the J call TRBJ1-1, with D hard to call. The CDR3 runs 14 residues. CDR1 and CDR2 from the germline V gene are SGHNT and YYREEE (reference sequence). V was shortened by 0 bases and J by 5 bases, with 11 bases between the two germline ends. CDR3 region: CASSLGYRGTEAFF. CDR3 DNA sequence: TGTGCCAGCAGCTTGGGCTATAGAGGTACTGAAGCTTTCTTT.

V is TRBV10-3 and J is TRBJ1-5, with TRBD1 matching 8 bases. Unmatched junction bases numbered 3, after V lost 1 base and J lost 1 base. This CDR3 region has 16 residues. The germline V gene has CDR1 ENHRY and CDR2 SYGVKD. The CDR3 sequence is CAISEFGTGSNQPQHF. In DNA form, the CDR3 reads TGTGCCATCAGTGAGTTTGGGACAGGCAGCAATCAGCCCCAGCATTTT.